This T cell receptor (beta chain) was recovered during a study of T cells in pancreatic ductal adenocarcinoma. A remark on this clone: Its target is not known.

TCRdb's copy holds only in-frame clones and misses some; the assay was immunoSEQ multiplex PCR. Of roughly 11,000 clones listed, 86% are singletons. This CDR3 is built from 15 residues. In germline, CDR1 is SGHVS, CDR2 FQNEAQ. Trimming left V 5 bases short and J 15 bases short, with 26 bases between. Regarding the study as a whole: Compared with tumor, blood showed more total productive templates and approximately 8-fold more clonotypes.

No neoadjuvant therapy was given to the selected pancreatic ductal adenocarcinoma patients before their surgery. V gene TRBV7-8 combines with J gene TRBJ2-1; D remains ambiguous. This receptor was obtained from a human donor with pancreatic ductal adenocarcinoma. Sequences were obtained from PBMCs. CDR3 region: CASSPHHLPLLRRFF. CDR3 DNA sequence: TGTGCCAGCAGCCCCCACCACCTACCGCTCCTTCGTCGGTTCTTC.